This T cell receptor (beta chain) originates from a study of response to subunit inactivated influenza vaccine. One entry per CDR3 protein results from TCRdb running MiXCR on the RT-PCR reads. The sample includes 300,000 to 350,000 distinct CDR3 sequences, approximately 20% of them seen just once. Study-level findings and limits: Only a handful of new T cells, the authors suggested, are recruited with each seasonal influenza vaccination.

Regarding this clonotype: The antigen is unknown.

Germline V CDR1 and CDR2: MGHDK, SYGVNS. This CDR3 spans 13 amino acids. Unmatched junction bases numbered 2, after V lost 4 bases and J lost 5 bases. The source is a man between 50 and 69 years old who received an inactivated influenza vaccine. Specimen: PBMCs from blood, collected approximately 20 months after vaccination. The chain is built from TRBV25-1 and TRBJ1-5, with 7 bases fitting TRBD1. The CDR3 loop reads CASSGQGDQPQHF. The DNA of the CDR3 is TGTGCCAGCAGTGGACAGGGCGATCAGCCCCAGCATTTT. Drawing the rest from reference TRBV25-1 and TRBJ1-5, the complete variable domain is EADIYQTPRYLVIGTGKKITLECSQTMGHDKMYWYQQDPGMELHLIHYSYGVNSTEKGDLSSESTVSRIRTEHFPLTLESARPSHTSQYLCASSGQGDQPQHFGDGTRLSIL.